The 16 T cell receptor beta chains listed next were all sequenced from one sample in a study of T cells in women clearing cervical HPV infection. Profiling relied on immunoSEQ multiplex PCR, and the TCRdb table lists in-frame clones only, not all of them. This sample contains just over 20,000 clones. Sample: blood buffy coat. The receptors were sampled from a woman aged 18 to 75 with a cervical HPV16 infection that either progressed to CIN3+ or cleared (not recorded which).

With respect to this clone: The read finishes 3 residues shy of the CDR3 end, and the germline J gene is used to complete it. The rearrangement joins TRBV5-4 to TRBJ1-1; D is unclear. Looked up from germline, CDR1 is SGHNT and CDR2 is YYREEE (reference sequence). The CDR3 has 15 residues. This CDR3 reads CASSLTSGFTDTAFF. CDR3 DNA (partial): TGTGCCAGCAGCTTGACTAGCGGGTTCACAGATACG.

A remark on this clone: The read falls 3 residues short of the CDR3 end, and the missing part is taken from the germline J gene. The chain is built from TRBV5-1 and TRBJ1-1; 7 nucleotides match TRBD1. CDR1 is SGHRS and CDR2 is YFSETQ in the germline V gene. CDR3 length: 13 residues. V gave up 4 bases and J gave up 3 bases; unmatched junction bases: 3. The part of the CDR3 DNA that was read is TGCGCCAGCAGCACCGACAGGGACACTGAA. This sequence encodes CASSTDRDTE. The full-length CDR3 reads as CASSTDRDTEAFF.

Concerning this clone: Sequencing ends 3 residues short of the CDR3 end; the germline J gene provides the rest. This chain links TRBV2 with TRBJ2-4; no reliable D call. With 7 bases removed from V and 4 bases from J, the gap between germline ends came to 8 bases. This CDR3 spans 12 amino acids. CDR1 is SNHLY, CDR2 FYNNEI, per germline. This CDR3 reads CASNSRKNIQYF. The CDR3 bases that were read are TGTGCCAGCAACTCTAGAAAAAACATT.

Concerning this clone: The DNA ends 3 residues before the CDR3 does, and the rest of the CDR3 is filled in from the germline J gene. The J gene is TRBJ1-2, the V gene TRBV20-1; perhaps TRBD1 as D (5 bases). Germline CDR1 is DFQATT and CDR2 is SNEGSKA (reference sequence). The V end was cut by 3 bases, the J end by 4 bases, with 12 bases between. This CDR3 is 13 amino acids long. The DNA read from the CDR3 is TGCAGTGCTAGGGACGACAGTACCTATGGC. Its protein is CSARDDSTYG. The full CDR3 protein reads CSARDDSTYGYTF.

As concerns this clone: The read terminates 3 residues before the CDR3 end, so the remaining end is supplied by the germline J gene. This chain links TRBV2 with TRBJ2-3; the match to TRBD1 covers 10 bases. CDR3 size: 16 residues. Germline assignment: CDR1 SNHLY and CDR2 FYNNEI. Here the CDR3 reads CASKTGTGAAQETQYF. The covered CDR3 bases are TGTGCCAGCAAGACCGGGACAGGGGCGGCTCAAGAGACG.

CDR3 sequence reads: CASTSSGEAPLFF. The part of the CDR3 DNA that was read is TGTGCCAGTACCTCTTCCGGGGAAGCACCA. This chain uses TRBV19 with TRBJ1-4; no clear D gene. The read ends 3 residues early relative to the CDR3; the germline J gene fills the gap. Germline V CDR1 and CDR2: LNHDA, SQIVND (reference sequence). CDR3 length: 13 residues.

Remarks on this clone: The CDR3 end falls 3 residues outside the read, so it is completed with the germline J gene. V usage is TRBV5-1 and J usage is TRBJ2-2; 8 bases are a match to TRBD2. Looked up from germline, CDR1 is SGHRS and CDR2 is YFSETQ. This CDR3 has 19 amino acids. Losses at the gene ends were 5 bases for V and 3 bases for J; bases not matched to a gene: 18. The CDR3 protein is CASSFYPPGGASDTGELFF. The covered CDR3 bases are TGCGCCAGCAGTTTCTACCCCCCGGGGGGGGCCTCAGACACCGGGGAG.

On this clone itself: Read coverage stops 3 residues before the CDR3 terminus; the germline J gene supplies the remainder. The rearrangement uses TRBV18 and TRBJ2-2; TRBD1 aligns across 8 bases. There are 14 residues in the CDR3. Germline CDR1 reads KGHSH; CDR2 reads LQKENI. The CDR3 loop reads CASSPRTGNEKLFF. The CDR3 bases that were read are TGTGCCAGCTCACCCAGGACAGGGAATGAAAAG.

On this clone itself: The read is 3 residues too short to cover the CDR3 end, so that end is filled in from the germline J gene. The V and J genes are TRBV7-2 and TRBJ2-5; 10 bases are a match to TRBD1. Trimming removed 5 bases from V and 5 bases from J; junction bases left unmatched: 5. The CDR3 runs to 14 residues. Germline loops: CDR1 SGHTA, CDR2 FQGNSA. The CDR3 reads CASSPGQGFETQYF. The part of the CDR3 DNA that was read is TGTGCCAGCAGCCCGGGACAGGGGTTTGAGACC.

To note about this clone: The CDR3 is cut off 3 residues early in the read; its end comes from the germline J gene. V and J are TRBV14 and TRBJ1-1; D not certain. This CDR3 is 14 amino acids long. The V and J ends lost 0 bases and 5 bases respectively, with 10 bases between them. CDR1 and CDR2 (germline): SGHDN, FVKESK. The CDR3 sequence: CASSQDPGWTEAFF. Partial CDR3 DNA: TGTGCCAGCAGCCAAGATCCGGGTTGGACTGAA.

As to this clone: The sequenced fragment ends 3 residues before the CDR3 boundary, so the rest is inferred from the germline J gene. V gene TRBV2 combines with J gene TRBJ2-2; 11 positions agree with TRBD1. The CDR3 is 15 residues long. Germline loops: CDR1 SNHLY, CDR2 FYNNEI. Unmatched junction bases numbered 6, after V lost 6 bases and J lost 6 bases. CDR3 DNA, as far as it was read: TGTGCCAGCAGCGACGGACAGGGGGCGGCCGGGGAG. It translates to CASSDGQGAAGE. The whole CDR3 region reads CASSDGQGAAGELFF. Drawing the rest from reference TRBV2 and TRBJ2-2, the complete variable domain is EPEVTQTPSHQVTQMGQEVILRCVPISNHLYFYWYRQILGQKVEFLVSFYNNEISEKSEIFDDQFSVERPDGSNFTLKIRSTKLEDSAMYFCASSDGQGAAGELFFGEGSRLTVL.

To note about this clone: The read ends 3 residues before the CDR3 terminus; that terminus is restored from the germline J gene. The chain joins TRBV7-2 to TRBJ1-6; no reliable D call. CDR3 length equals 14 residues. The germline CDR1 and CDR2 sequences are SGHTA and FQGNSA. Trimming removed 7 bases from V and 0 bases from J, with 7 bases in between. CDR3 bases read: TGTGCCAGCACCCACAACTCCTATAATTCACCC. Protein product: CASTHNSYNSP. The full CDR3 is CASTHNSYNSPLHF.

Note on this clone: The read ends 3 residues early relative to the CDR3; the germline J gene fills the gap. This rearrangement joins TRBV29-1 to TRBJ2-1, with 16 bases aligning to TRBD2. Per the germline V gene, CDR1 is SQVTM and CDR2 is ANQGSEA. CDR3 size: 15 residues. Trimming took 7 bases from V and 9 from J; bases not matched to a gene: 9. CDR3 DNA, as far as it was read: TGCAGCGCTCCGGGACTAGCGGGGGGGCCAGGTGAG. Encoded protein: CSAPGLAGGPGE. The complete CDR3 sequence is CSAPGLAGGPGEQFF.

On this clone itself: The read ends 3 residues early relative to the CDR3; the germline J gene fills the gap. The chain couples TRBV7-9 to TRBJ1-2; possibly TRBD1 for D (6 bases). CDR1 is SEHNR, CDR2 FQNEAQ, per germline (reference sequence). The CDR3 extends over 13 amino acids. The CDR3 loop is CASSFKGRGDYTF. CDR3 bases read: TGTGCCAGCAGCTTTAAGGGCAGGGGCGAC.

In the case of this clone: The CDR3 end is not reached by the read, which stops 3 residues before it; the germline J gene fills it in. The chain links TRBV18 to TRBJ2-2, with a weak D call TRBD1 (6 bases). The V gene's germline CDR1 is KGHSH and CDR2 LQKENI. This CDR3 is built from 15 residues. Trimming cost V 5 bases and J 2 bases, with 12 bases left between them. CDR3 bases read: TGTGCCAGCTCATCCGACAGGCTTAACACCGGGGAG. Its protein is CASSSDRLNTGE. The full CDR3 protein reads CASSSDRLNTGELFF.

With respect to this clone: With the read ending 3 residues before the CDR3 end, the germline J gene is used to fill in that end. The chain has TRBV4-1 and TRBJ1-6; TRBD1 matches at 9 bases. CDR1 MGHRA and CDR2 YSYEKL come from the germline V gene. This CDR3 has 16 amino acids. V shed 4 bases, J shed 7 bases, and the junction held 8 bases outside the gene matches. CDR3 bases read: TGCGCCAGCAGCCGAGTCCCGGGACAGGGAAATTCACCC. Residues: CASSRVPGQGNSP. The entire CDR3 sequence reads CASSRVPGQGNSPLHF.